What follows are 17 T cell receptor beta chains derived from one specimen sequenced in a study of T cells in Graves' hyperthyroidism and ophthalmopathy. Regions amplified from RNA transcripts were the TCR beta CDR3 regions. A set of HTBI primers served as the primers for a first-round RT-PCR of the TCR CDR3. A single record per CDR3 protein comes from TCRdb applying MiXCR to the multiplex PCR reads. The sample has hundreds of thousands of distinct CDR3 sequences; 13% to 15% are singletons. Sequences were obtained from blood. The receptor set was obtained from a woman aged 40 to 55 with Graves' hyperthyroidism.

In this sample, this clonotype turned up once. The chain has TRBV25-1 and TRBJ2-2; weak D call: TRBD2 (5 bases). V shed 5 bases and J shed 5 bases, with 12 bases lying between them. Germline V gene sequence: CDR1 MGHDK, CDR2 SYGVNS. The CDR3 consists of 14 residues. CDR3 nucleotides: TGTGCCAGCAGTCAACTAGACCGGACCGGGGAGCTGTTTTTT. It encodes CASSQLDRTGELFF.

This clonotype was detected ten times or more. The rearrangement joins TRBV7-9 to TRBJ1-1; no definite D call. CDR1 and CDR2 from the germline V gene are SEHNR and FQNEAQ (reference sequence). V lost 1 base, J lost 6 bases, and 6 bases lay in between. The CDR3 is 12 residues long. CDR3 nucleotides: TGTGCCAGCAGCTTAGTTTCCGCTGAAGCTTTCTTT. This codes for CASSLVSAEAFF.

In its sample, this clonotype was seen many times. The chain joins TRBV5-1 to TRBJ1-1; 8 bases match TRBD1. In germline, CDR1 is SGHRS, CDR2 YFSETQ. Unmatched junction bases numbered 4, after V lost 0 bases and J lost 6 bases. The CDR3 sequence is 14 residues long. In nucleotides, the CDR3 is TGCGCCAGCAGCTTGGGGGACAGGACCCCTGAAGCTTTCTTT. This translates into CASSLGDRTPEAFF.

The gene calls are TRBV19 and TRBJ2-2; TRBD2 matches at 11 bases. The CDR3 sequence is 17 residues long. The germline gives CDR1 LNHDA, CDR2 SQIVND (reference sequence). The V and J ends lost 5 bases and 3 bases, in that order; junction bases with no gene match: 8. CDR3 coding DNA: TGTGCCAGTAGTCCCCTAGGACTAGCGGGCTACACCGGGGAGCTGTTTTTT. Its protein is CASSPLGLAGYTGELFF.

Ten or more counts support this clonotype. The chain employs TRBV27 and TRBJ1-5; maybe TRBD1 (6 bases). The V end was cut by 1 base, the J end by 5 bases, with 9 bases between. Germline assignment: CDR1 MNHEY and CDR2 SMNVEV (reference sequence). CDR3 length: 14 amino acids. Here the CDR3 DNA reads TGTGCCAGCAGTTTATGGGGGCCCTATCAGCCCCAGCATTTT. This codes for CASSLWGPYQPQHF.

At least ten counts were recorded for this clonotype. The chain has TRBV12-3 or TRBV12-4 and TRBJ2-3; D may match TRBD1 or TRBD2 (5 bases each). V was trimmed by 3 bases and J by 1 base, leaving 17 bases between them. The CDR3 consists of 17 residues. The CDR3 region has the DNA TGTGCCAGCAGTTTGGGGACCTATCTTTCAGGCACAGATACGCAGTATTTT. Translating gives CASSLGTYLSGTDTQYF.

The CDR3 DNA is TGCGCCAGCAGCTTGGTCGGGGCAACCCCTAGCGGGAGGGCCTTCAATGAGCAGTTCTTC. Translating it yields CASSLVGATPSGRAFNEQFF. V usage is TRBV5-1 and J usage is TRBJ2-1; 12 nucleotides align to TRBD2. CDR1 is SGHRS and CDR2 is YFSETQ in the germline V gene. The CDR3 is 20 amino acids. With 0 bases clipped from V and 6 bases from J, the junction kept 16 bases outside the gene matches.

The chain joins TRBV5-1 to TRBJ2-7; TRBD2 matches 10 bases. The germline CDR1 and CDR2 sequences are SGHRS and YFSETQ. The CDR3 runs to 16 residues. With V trimmed by 0 bases and J by 5 bases, 8 bases remained unmatched. Here the CDR3 DNA reads TGCGCCAGCAGCTTGGGTCTAGCGGGAGTCGGGAACGAGCAGTACTTC. Its translation is CASSLGLAGVGNEQYF. The entire variable domain, with the rest obtained from reference TRBV5-1 and TRBJ2-7, is as follows: KAGVTQTPRYLIKTRGQQVTLSCSPISGHRSVSWYQQTPGQGLQFLFEYFSETQRNKGNFPGRFSGRQFSNSRSEMNVSTLELGDSALYLCASSLGLAGVGNEQYFGPGTRLTVT.

This clonotype was seen repeatedly, ten times or more. The chain has TRBV11-3 and TRBJ2-3; the D gene is possibly TRBD2 (6 bases). V was trimmed by 1 base and J by 0 bases, leaving 14 bases between them. This CDR3 comprises 17 residues. The germline V gene has CDR1 SGHNT and CDR2 YENEEA. Written as DNA, the CDR3 is TGTGCCAGCAGCTTAGTGTTTGTGGGGACTAGCACAGATACGCAGTATTTT. Encoded protein: CASSLVFVGTSTDTQYF.

This clonotype was found many times. This chain joins TRBV2 and TRBJ2-1, with 10 bases fitting TRBD2. J was trimmed by 7 bases and V by 2 bases; bases with no gene match: 5. This CDR3 region has 15 residues. Germline V gene lookup returns CDR1 SNHLY and CDR2 FYNNEI. CDR3 amino acids: CASSETLAGVNEQFF. As DNA, the CDR3 is TGTGCCAGCAGTGAAACCCTAGCGGGAGTAAATGAGCAGTTCTTC.

This clonotype was detected a few times. The rearrangement uses TRBV3-1 and TRBJ2-3; 14 bases map to TRBD2. There are 15 residues in the CDR3. The trim removed 4 bases at V and 6 bases at J, leaving 3 bases unmatched. Germline V gene lookup returns CDR1 LGHDT and CDR2 YNNKEL (reference sequence). The CDR3 is CASSPGTSGSDTQYF. The CDR3 coding sequence is TGTGCCAGCAGCCCCGGGACTAGCGGGAGCGATACGCAGTATTTT.

This clonotype has a handful of counts. The chain links TRBV29-1 to TRBJ1-4; a weak D match, TRBD1 (5 bases). V lost 4 bases, J lost 6 bases, and 21 bases lay in between. The germline gives CDR1 SQVTM, CDR2 ANQGSEA. This CDR3 has 16 residues. As DNA, the CDR3 is TGCAGCGTTGTTCGAATAGAGACAGCCTCCTATGAAAAACTGTTTTTT. As protein: CSVVRIETASYEKLFF.

In the case of this clonotype: Compared with germline, one end of the junction differs, possibly owing to a read error. V usage is TRBV2 and J usage is TRBJ2-5; the D is unclear. There are 11 residues in the CDR3. CDR1 is SNHLY, CDR2 FYNNEI, per germline. The CDR3 sequence is CASSEEETQHF. The CDR3 region has the DNA TGTGCCAGCAGTGAGGAAGAGACCCAGCACTTC.

V is TRBV13 and J is TRBJ2-5; D unresolved. CDR3 size: 13 residues. Trimming removed 5 bases from V and 3 bases from J, with 10 bases in between. Germline loops: CDR1 PRHDT, CDR2 FYEKMQ (reference sequence). CDR3 in DNA: TGTGCCAGCAGCAATCGGGTCGAAGAGACCCAGTACTTC. Amino acids: CASSNRVEETQYF.

Only a few counts were recorded for this clonotype. V usage is TRBV20-1 and J usage is TRBJ1-5; no clear D. CDR3 length: 15 amino acids. The germline gives CDR1 DFQATT, CDR2 SNEGSKA (reference sequence). V shed 2 bases and J shed 2 bases, with 13 bases lying between them. In nucleotides, the CDR3 is TGCAGTGCTAGACTCAACGGCCCCCGCAATCAGCCCCAGCATTTT. Protein sequence: CSARLNGPRNQPQHF.

This clonotype showed up many times. The chain joins TRBV28 to TRBJ2-7; no reliable D call. The germline CDR1 and CDR2 sequences are MDHEN and SYDVKM. The CDR3 contains 13 residues. The V and J ends lost 3 bases and 3 bases respectively, with 9 bases between them. In DNA form, the CDR3 reads TGTGCCAGCAGTTTTTACGGGTACTACGAGCAGTACTTC. Translated: CASSFYGYYEQYF.

The V gene is TRBV6-6, the J gene TRBJ1-3, with D unresolved. The germline CDR1 and CDR2 sequences are MNHNY and SVGAGI (reference sequence). The CDR3 covers 14 residues. V was cut by 2 bases and J by 1 base, with 6 bases left in between. The CDR3 spells CASSYKASGNTIYF. The CDR3 DNA follows: TGTGCCAGCAGTTACAAGGCGTCTGGAAACACCATATATTTT.